This TCR beta chain emerged from a study of cytomegalovirus exposure and HLA in healthy donors listed by TCRdb under 2017. In terms of the full investigation: According to an earlier analysis of around 600 of the donors, 150 million to 200 million T cells yielded some 110 million unique TCR beta sequences and around 280 Gb of sequence data. Around 320 gigabases of sequencing data and tens of millions of unique TCR sequences were included in an early release covering 550 to 650 HLA-typed donors. Among the roughly 400 genotyped donors, roughly 80% belonged to the genetic ancestry cluster associated with self-reported Caucasian donors. The study was designed to test whether signatures of past pathogen exposure could be identified by cataloging public T cell receptors. The study used immunosequencing to profile the T cell repertoires of under 700 subjects and linked those repertoires to cytomegalovirus serostatus. Along with the roughly 710-subject first cohort, a separate validation cohort of 120 different subjects was used. To predict cytomegalovirus infection status, the study brought together high-throughput TCR immunosequencing, statistical association of individual TCRs with disease status, and machine learning. A later analysis re-analyzed previously published TCR beta repertoires from about 730 donors and added high-resolution HLA genotyping to study TCR occurrence patterns. The later analysis used no new phenotypic data to find candidate immune exposures, relying instead on TCR beta sequences and their occurrence across donors. An earlier analysis of more than 450 of the donors used high-throughput TCR beta sequencing to judge whether each TCR beta V gene segment behaved as functional or pseudogenic. Donor age, sex, ethnicity and CMV serostatus were collected together with the repertoire data. A later genetic analysis used genome-wide SNP genotypes for 398 of the 666 donors, treating that subset as a discovery cohort. All discovery cohort repertoires had been generated on a single sequencing platform. HLA typing covered class I and class II loci at four-digit resolution. The number of typed donors differed by locus: roughly 620-630 for A, B, C, DRB1 and DQB1; 500 to 550 for DQA1; 600 to 610 for DPA1; and approximately 450 for DPB1. Several DR-DQ haplotypes were handled as single units for association and clustering because linkage in the cohort was strong. On average, roughly 240,000 unique TCR beta nucleotide sequences were sequenced per donor among more than 350 genotyped donors of the cohort, with about 17% of those sequences being non-productive.

Libraries came from the immunoSEQ multiplex PCR assay. For the multiplex PCR, a mixture combining 60 forward primers for TCR Vbeta segments and 13 reverse primers for TCR Jbeta segments was used. The CDR3 region of rearranged TCR beta genes was amplified from genomic DNA by a multiplex PCR assay. The Illumina HiSeq System was used to sequence the amplified TCR beta libraries as 87-base-pair reads. As for how the authors treated the data: A later analysis counted about 82 million unique TCR beta chains across the 666 repertoires, and around 12 million of these chains were shared by at least two donors. Raw reads were error-corrected and collapsed into unique sequences by a nearest-neighbor algorithm in which closely related sequences were merged to remove PCR and sequencing errors. Alignment of CDR3 sequences to IMGT reference sequences was used to assign V, D and J gene segments. Each retained sequence needed at least a six-nucleotide match to both a V gene segment and a J gene segment. Rearrangements were classified as productive when the CDR3 lacked stop codons and remained in frame with V and J, and all other rearrangements were classified as non-productive. CDR3 was defined according to IMGT convention as the region running from the second conserved V-encoded cysteine to the conserved J-encoded phenylalanine. The earlier analysis of about 590 of the donors excluded sequences that lacked an unambiguous match to a single V gene segment. In an earlier analysis of several hundred of the donors, V segments were called functional above 56.7% productive rearrangements and were called segregating when the between-donor standard deviation exceeded 5%. A statistical classification framework was built for diagnosing cytomegalovirus status from the catalog of TCR beta chain sequences. In a later analysis, TCR nucleotide sequences were compared against IMGT/GENE-DB human TR gene sequences so that V and J genes could be assigned. A later analysis assigned CDR3 sequences and most-parsimonious VDJ recombination scenarios with the TCRdist pipeline. A later analysis defined each TCR beta chain by its CDR3 amino acid sequence plus V-gene family, and excluded reads lacking a unique V-gene family. To address suspected cross-contamination and a sequencing artifact, a later analysis removed over 500 highly shared, low-generation-probability nucleotide sequences. In a later analysis, a clonal expansion index for each public chain was calculated from normalized within-repertoire ranks of inferred template counts. A later analysis computed generation probabilities with a VDJ recombination model fitted to out-of-frame rearrangements, and checked the results against IGoR. A later analysis scored TCR-TCR, TCR-HLA and TCR-CMV co-occurrence with hypergeometric tests, applying a repertoire-size bias correction to TCR pairs. A later analysis estimated false discovery rates by permuting HLA or CMV assignments 20 times. A later analysis grouped co-occurring TCRs with DBSCAN, adding TCRdist sequence similarity when clustering within HLA-allele-positive subsets. Repertoires with fewer than 30,000 or more than 120,000 public chains, plus five repertoires with anomalous nucleotide sharing, were excluded from co-occurrence clustering. The immuneACCESS repertoire file appears here via TCRdb, limited to in-frame rearrangements. These files lack a portion of the clones; in checked studies, under half of the deficit traces to unresolved V genes, and the cause of the others is not known. V and J calls and clone size follow that table, whereas D and trimming were derived from the DNA. The sample records hundreds of thousands of clones, around 90% of which are singletons. The ten top clones hold about 2% of the sample.

Beyond this particular receptor, the publication reports: A later analysis found that most CMV-associated TCR beta chains appeared HLA-restricted, with HLA associations seemingly driven largely by CMV exposure. In a later analysis, HLA-associated TCR beta chains showed more clonal expansion and lower generation probabilities than non-associated chains that were equally common. The earlier analysis of 587 of the donors excluded some 16 rarely observed V segments, including chromosome 9 orphons, because counts were too low. Some IMGT-functional V segments, including TRBV6-2 and TRBV6-3, could not be distinguished by the 87-base-pair reads and were therefore excluded. The study gave a list of 150 to 200 TCR beta chains associated with cytomegalovirus. According to a later analysis, parvovirus B19, influenza, CMV and Epstein-Barr virus appeared linked to several top co-occurrence clusters. A few of the identified cytomegalovirus-associated TCR beta chains were confirmed in vitro to be specific for cytomegalovirus antigens. A cluster of highly shared sequence variants was judged likely to represent a technical artifact of the sequencing pipeline. Immune exposure information for the cohort was limited to CMV serostatus. In a later analysis, TCR association rates were found to vary across HLA loci, with the most associated TCRs seen for DRB1 alleles and the fewest for HLA-C alleles. A later genetic analysis associated a missense DCLRE1C variant with V-gene and J-gene trimming of TCR beta chains, and an independent cohort replicated the association. Cytomegalovirus status was reported to be diagnosed by the classifier with high specificity and sensitivity in both the original and validation cohorts. Sequencing depth was assumed to be roughly uniform across donors in the presence/absence analyses, though that assumption may not hold. A later analysis associated roughly 17,000 TCR beta sequences with specific HLA alleles at a false discovery rate of 0.05. In an earlier analysis of approximately 590 of the donors, most TCR beta V segments appeared in productive rearrangements about 87% or about 30% of the time, broadly matching IMGT annotations. When HLA alleles, especially DR and DQ, strongly co-occurred, attributing TCR associations to individual alleles was difficult. HLA typing was unavailable for some donors at each locus, so association tests used only the typed subset. Across donors, most TCR sequences were observed very rarely, whereas some public TCRs were present in many individuals. Linkage disequilibrium might explain the correlated functional status among segregating V segments, but an unknown experimental factor could not be excluded. In this cohort, only TCR beta chains were sequenced, and detectable features were limited by the absence of alpha or paired-chain data. According to a later genetic analysis, donors in an Asian-associated ancestry cluster had fewer N-insertions in productive TCRs than the approximately 700-donor mean. According to the authors, the approach could potentially be generalized to other disease states and immunological phenotypes. A further reported finding was that TCR beta sequences accurately predicted the HLA-A and HLA-B alleles for most subjects in the first cohort.

As concerns this clone: Its antigen remains undetermined. There are no base qualities to consult, and no much larger clone falls within one base.

The CDR3 has 15 amino acids, counting the end cysteine and phenylalanine. The kept DNA is CDR3 alone, 45 bases in frame from the first base. V is cut back by 0 bases and J by 7 bases, with 7 bases in the junction unmatched. CDR1 SGDLS and CDR2 YYNGEE are derived from the germline V gene. In total, fewer than 750 healthy bone marrow donors made up the cohort. All cohort members were sampled while nominally healthy, although unrecorded immune exposures were likely present. The donor was CMV seronegative and was included in the group of a few hundred seronegative cohort members. Every donor gave a peripheral blood sample, and the peripheral blood mononuclear cells from that sample were used for TCR beta sequencing. Genomic DNA was extracted from the blood cell samples with the Qiagen DNeasy Blood Extraction Kit.

The sequenced material came from PBMCs. The TCR was taken from a woman aged 18-29 years in good health and CMV-seronegative. Recombination connected TRBV9 to TRBJ2-5, with TRBD2 matching 9 junction bases. The DNA is TGTGCCAGCAGCGTAGGTAGCGGGGGCAGCGGGACCCAGTACTTC. Translated, it reads CASSVGSGGSGTQYF.